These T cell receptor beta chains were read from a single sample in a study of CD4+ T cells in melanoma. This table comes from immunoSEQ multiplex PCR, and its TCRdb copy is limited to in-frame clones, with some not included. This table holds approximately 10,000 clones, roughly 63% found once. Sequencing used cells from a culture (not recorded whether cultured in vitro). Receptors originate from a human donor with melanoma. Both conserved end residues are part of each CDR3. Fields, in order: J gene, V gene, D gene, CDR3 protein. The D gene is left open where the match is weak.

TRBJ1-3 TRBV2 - CASSYGRRAGNTIYF
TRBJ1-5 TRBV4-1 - CASSQGQAPNQPQHF
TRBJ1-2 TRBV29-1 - CSVGRGGYGYTF
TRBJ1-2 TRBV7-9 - CASSLEVHGYTF
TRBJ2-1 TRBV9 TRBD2 CASSVGVGGGVNEQFF
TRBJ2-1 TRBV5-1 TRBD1 CASSSDRGSYNEQFF
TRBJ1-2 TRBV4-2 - CASSQAVRGNYGYTF
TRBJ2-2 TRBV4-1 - CASSPRGGELFF
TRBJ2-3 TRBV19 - CASSPPLPYSTDTQYF
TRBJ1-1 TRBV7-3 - CASSPDGDRTEAFF
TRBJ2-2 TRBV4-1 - CASSQAGDIGELFF
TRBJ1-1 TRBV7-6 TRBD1 CASSFKRTGGIMNTEAFF
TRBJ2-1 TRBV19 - CASSLRSEQFF
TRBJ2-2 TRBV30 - CACPSRTANTGELFF
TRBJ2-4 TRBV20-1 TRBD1 CSASRQGVQYF
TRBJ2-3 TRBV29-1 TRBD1 CSVPARQGATDTQYF
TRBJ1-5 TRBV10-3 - CASRDEGHSNQPQHF
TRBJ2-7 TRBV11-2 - CASSSRAGAYSEQYF
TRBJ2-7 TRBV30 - CAWSGQLFYEQYF
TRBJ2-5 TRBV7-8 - CASSLRLGAKTQYF
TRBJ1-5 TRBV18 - CASSSDGRNQPQHF
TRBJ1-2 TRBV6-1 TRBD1 CASSEVLWDRLYGYTF
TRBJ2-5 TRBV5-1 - CASSRVTGETQYF
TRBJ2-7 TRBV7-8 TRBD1 CASSRPPGTGKYYEQYF
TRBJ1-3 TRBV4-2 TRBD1 CASSLYAGGAIGSGNTIYF
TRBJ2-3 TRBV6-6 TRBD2 CASSYGRGSTDTQYF
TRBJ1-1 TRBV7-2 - CASSHDRKFAEAFF
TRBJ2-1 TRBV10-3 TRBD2 CAISESTRRQTSNNEQFF
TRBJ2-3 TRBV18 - CASSLNRVDTQYF
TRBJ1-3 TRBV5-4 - CASSQDGNTIYF
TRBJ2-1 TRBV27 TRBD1 CASSRTGQEYNEQFF
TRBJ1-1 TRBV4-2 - CASSQDRGAYTEAFF
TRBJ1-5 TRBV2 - CASSEPVQPQHF
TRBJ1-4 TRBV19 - CASSIGDSAAEKLFF
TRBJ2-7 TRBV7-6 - CASSFGEQYF
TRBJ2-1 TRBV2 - CASSDSGSYNEQFF
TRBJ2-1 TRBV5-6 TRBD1 CASTLQGAQGDNEQFF
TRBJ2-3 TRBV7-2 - CASSLRWGGPTDTQYF
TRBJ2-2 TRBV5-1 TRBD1 CASSFGTANTGELFF
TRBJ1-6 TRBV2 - CASSEAGYSPLHF
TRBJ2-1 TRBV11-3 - CASSLRSNEQFF
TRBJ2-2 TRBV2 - CASSLLLNTGELFF
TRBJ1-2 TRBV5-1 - CASSFGRGGVVGGYTF
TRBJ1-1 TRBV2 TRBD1 CASRAGGWSEAFF
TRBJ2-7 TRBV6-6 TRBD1 CATIQGKAAYEQYF